This TCR beta chain was captured in a study of Tregs in tolerant kidney transplant recipients. On the study more broadly: Recipients received nonmyeloablative bone marrow transplants from related graft donors, with transient mixed chimerism. Sorting after B cell culture yielded CD25+CD127- and 4-1BB+CD40L- CD4+ cells. General observations from the study: The small number of patients limits these findings pending further validation. Changing PCR primers prevented nucleotide comparison between some patients' samples.

Points on this clone: The target antigen is unknown.

The assay was immunoSEQ multiplex PCR, and TCRdb's table has in-frame clones only and misses some. The data contain 10,000 to 11,000 clones, under 95% of them singletons. The TCR comes from a human patient who received a combined kidney and bone marrow transplant. The sample consisted of Tregs from blood cultured with allogeneic cells, taken before the transplant.

CDR3 loop: CASSFAGYEQYF. CDR3 bases: TGTGCCAGCAGCTTCGCCGGCTACGAGCAGTACTTC. This rearrangement joins TRBV11-2 to TRBJ2-7, with D unclear. V gave up 3 bases and J gave up 3 bases, with 6 bases separating them. The CDR3 is made up of 12 amino acids. Germline CDR1 is SGHAT and CDR2 is FQNNGV.